Below are 26 T cell receptor beta chains sequenced from a single sample in a study of graft-versus-host responses after intestinal transplantation. Antigen specificity for these receptors is unknown. Produced via immunoSEQ multiplex PCR; TCRdb's table is partial and in-frame only. Here the sample spans about 150,000 clones, about nine tenths being singletons. This material consisted of unstimulated CD4+ T cells sorted from spleen or lymph node cells, taken before intestinal transplant. Receptor source: a human donor who received an intestinal transplant.

The rearrangement uses TRBV5-1 and TRBJ1-5; unclear D gene. Germline CDR1 and CDR2: SGHRS and YFSETQ. Trimming cost V 2 bases and J 0 bases, with 9 bases left between them. The CDR3 is made up of 15 amino acids. As DNA, the CDR3 is TGCGCCAGCAGCTTAGGTGGCCTTAGCAATCAGCCCCAGCATTTT. Its protein is CASSLGGLSNQPQHF.

This sequence joins TRBV29-1 and TRBJ2-2; no definite D call. V was trimmed by 4 bases and J by 6 bases, leaving 12 bases between them. Germline V gene sequence: CDR1 SQVTM, CDR2 ANQGSEA. The CDR3 contains 13 residues. The CDR3, as DNA: TGCAGCGTTGTGGTAGCATCTTCCGGGGAGCTGTTTTTT. Translation: CSVVVASSGELFF.

The V and J genes are TRBV27 and TRBJ2-1, with TRBD2 matching 10 bases. The CDR3 is 17 amino acids. Per germline, CDR1 MNHEY and CDR2 SMNVEV (reference sequence). The trim removed 3 bases at V and 0 bases at J, leaving 5 bases unmatched. CDR3 sequence: CASSLGSGRYSYNEQFF. The CDR3 coding sequence is TGTGCCAGCAGTTTGGGTAGCGGGAGGTACTCCTACAATGAGCAGTTCTTC.

This clone was detected once. Here the CDR3 reads CASSPPAGGEEQYF. The CDR3 DNA sequence: TGTGCCAGCTCACCACCGGCGGGAGGAGAAGAGCAGTACTTC. V and J are TRBV18 and TRBJ2-7; 8 bases match TRBD2. CDR1 and CDR2 from the germline V gene are KGHSH and LQKENI. With V trimmed by 0 bases and J by 7 bases, 5 bases remained unmatched. The CDR3 extends over 14 amino acids.

The chain links TRBV7-2 to TRBJ2-3; D ambiguous. The CDR3 totals 13 residues. The germline gives CDR1 SGHTA, CDR2 FQGNSA. The V end lost 3 bases, the J end lost 4 bases, and 8 bases lay between the germline ends. CDR3 protein: CASSFSGADTQYF. As DNA, the CDR3 is TGTGCCAGCAGCTTTTCCGGCGCAGATACGCAGTATTTT.

The gene calls are TRBV9 and TRBJ2-1; the match to TRBD2 covers 10 bases. The CDR3 covers 18 residues. Trimming took 4 bases from V and 2 from J; bases not matched to a gene: 12. The germline CDR1 and CDR2 sequences are SGDLS and YYNGEE. The CDR3, as DNA: TGTGCCAGCAGCCTTAGGTTAGCGGGAGGCCCCCCCTACAATGAGCAGTTCTTC. Amino acids: CASSLRLAGGPPYNEQFF. Full variable domain (rest looked up from reference TRBV9 and TRBJ2-1): DSGVTQTPKHLITATGQRVTLRCSPRSGDLSVYWYQQSLDQGLQFLIQYYNGEERAKGNILERFSAQQFPDLHSELNLSSLELGDSALYFCASSLRLAGGPPYNEQFFGPGTRLTVL.

The CDR3 bases are TGTGCCAGCAGCTGCGGACTTCCGCAAGAGACCCAGTACTTC. Encoded protein: CASSCGLPQETQYF. V gene TRBV5-7 combines with J gene TRBJ2-5, with a possible D match to TRBD2 (5 bases). TRBV5-7 is classed as an ORF, of uncertain function. This CDR3 region has 14 residues. Trimming took 3 bases from V and 2 from J, leaving 11 bases between them.

The rearrangement links TRBV13 to TRBJ2-7, with 10 bases lining up with TRBD1. J was trimmed by 3 bases and V by 4 bases; bases with no gene match: 6. The CDR3 is made up of 15 amino acids. From germline, CDR1 is PRHDT and CDR2 FYEKMQ (reference sequence). CDR3 sequence reads: CASSYSGQGNYEQYF. DNA of the CDR3: TGTGCCAGCAGCTACTCGGGACAGGGGAACTACGAGCAGTACTTC.

The chain is built from TRBV4-3 and TRBJ1-3, with D uncertain. V was cut by 0 bases and J by 2 bases, with 8 bases left in between. Germline V gene lookup returns CDR1 LGHNA and CDR2 YSLEER. This CDR3 contains 15 residues. The DNA of the CDR3 is TGCGCCAGCAGCCAAGACGGCAGGACTGGAAACACCATATATTTT. It specifies CASSQDGRTGNTIYF.

This rearrangement joins TRBV5-5 to TRBJ2-1; 8 bases map to TRBD1. Germline V gives CDR1 SGHKS, CDR2 YYEKEE (reference sequence). The junction had 11 bases not matched to a gene; V was cut back by 5 bases and J by 4 bases. CDR3 length equals 16 residues. This CDR3 is CASSLIWGTGYNEQFF. In nucleotides, the CDR3 is TGTGCCAGCAGTCTGATCTGGGGGACAGGTTACAATGAGCAGTTCTTC.

The rearrangement links TRBV19 to TRBJ1-1; tentative D call: TRBD1 (5 bases). V lost 3 bases and J lost 2, with 13 bases in between. The CDR3 is 15 amino acids. Germline V CDR1 and CDR2: LNHDA, SQIVND (reference sequence). This chain's CDR3 is CASSIHARDNTEAFF. The CDR3 DNA is TGTGCCAGTAGTATTCACGCCAGGGATAACACTGAAGCTTTCTTT.

This sequence joins TRBV19 and TRBJ2-3; D is perhaps TRBD1 (6 bases). The CDR3 consists of 12 residues. CDR1 and CDR2 (germline): LNHDA, SQIVND (reference sequence). Trimming took 5 bases from V and 4 from J, leaving 7 bases between them. The CDR3 here is CASSPGADTQYF. CDR3 bases: TGTGCCAGTAGTCCAGGGGCAGATACGCAGTATTTT.

CDR3 residues: CASSLGGGETNEKLFF. As DNA, the CDR3 is TGCGCCAGCAGCTTGGGTGGAGGGGAAACTAATGAAAAACTGTTTTTT. This chain joins TRBV5-1 and TRBJ1-4; tentatively, D is TRBD1 (5 bases). Germline CDR1 and CDR2: SGHRS and YFSETQ. The length of the CDR3 is 16 residues. With 0 bases removed from V and 1 base from J, the gap between germline ends came to 10 bases. The full variable domain, completed using reference TRBV5-1 and TRBJ1-4, is KAGVTQTPRYLIKTRGQQVTLSCSPISGHRSVSWYQQTPGQGLQFLFEYFSETQRNKGNFPGRFSGRQFSNSRSEMNVSTLELGDSALYLCASSLGGGETNEKLFFGSGTQLSVL.

This rearrangement joins TRBV5-1 to TRBJ2-7; 10 bases are a match to TRBD1. CDR3 size: 14 residues. The germline V gene encodes CDR1 SGHRS and CDR2 YFSETQ. V was pared by 3 bases and J by 7 bases, with 7 bases of the junction left unmatched. Written as DNA, the CDR3 is TGCGCCAGCAGCTCACCGGGACAGGGGTTAGAGCAGTACTTC. This gives the protein CASSSPGQGLEQYF. Full variable domain (outside the CDR3, taken from reference TRBV5-1 and TRBJ2-7): KAGVTQTPRYLIKTRGQQVTLSCSPISGHRSVSWYQQTPGQGLQFLFEYFSETQRNKGNFPGRFSGRQFSNSRSEMNVSTLELGDSALYLCASSSPGQGLEQYFGPGTRLTVT.

The chain carries TRBV12-5 and TRBJ2-1; tentatively, D is TRBD1 or TRBD2 (5 bases each). The CDR3 loop spans 15 amino acids. Looked up from germline, CDR1 is LGHNT and CDR2 is FRNRAP. Trimming removed 2 bases from V and 3 bases from J, with 11 bases in between. The CDR3 is CASGLNRDDYNEQFF. DNA of the CDR3: TGTGCTAGTGGTTTGAACCGGGACGACTACAATGAGCAGTTCTTC.

The rearrangement links TRBV10-3 to TRBJ2-1; 9 bases line up with TRBD1. Germline CDR1 ENHRY, CDR2 SYGVKD. V shed 5 bases, J shed 6 bases, and the junction held 2 bases outside the gene matches. The CDR3 extends over 13 amino acids. CDR3 residues: CAISPGQGNEQFF. DNA of the CDR3: TGTGCCATCAGTCCGGGACAGGGCAATGAGCAGTTCTTC.

The chain recombines TRBV19 with TRBJ2-3; 9 bases match TRBD2. There are 17 residues in the CDR3. With 1 base clipped from V and 2 bases from J, the junction kept 7 bases outside the gene matches. Germline V gene lookup returns CDR1 LNHDA and CDR2 SQIVND (reference sequence). The CDR3 nucleotides are TGTGCCAGTAGTATAGGCCTAAGACTAGCGGCCACAGATACGCAGTATTTT. Amino acids: CASSIGLRLAATDTQYF.

CDR3 bases: TGCGCCAGCAGCTTGGACGGGCAGGGGTCGTACGAGCAGTACTTC. As protein: CASSLDGQGSYEQYF. The rearrangement links TRBV5-1 to TRBJ2-7; D perhaps matches TRBD1 (6 bases). Trimming stripped 0 bases from V and 4 bases from J, with 14 bases between. Germline CDR1 and CDR2: SGHRS and YFSETQ. The CDR3 consists of 15 residues.

The chain recombines TRBV5-1 with TRBJ1-2; D perhaps matches TRBD1 (5 bases). Trimming left V 0 bases short and J 4 bases short, with 19 bases between. Per germline, CDR1 SGHRS and CDR2 YFSETQ. There are 17 residues in the CDR3. CDR3 loop: CASSLGFRAQVGYGYTF. DNA of the CDR3: TGCGCCAGCAGCTTGGGCTTCAGGGCGCAGGTTGGCTATGGCTACACCTTC.

V usage is TRBV7-2 and J usage is TRBJ1-4, with TRBD1 as a possible D gene (6 bases). V was cut by 2 bases and J by 5 bases, with 9 bases left in between. The CDR3 is 14 amino acids. Germline CDR1 is SGHTA and CDR2 is FQGNSA. CDR3 loop: CASSLQGQNEKLFF. The DNA for the CDR3 is TGTGCCAGCAGCTTACAGGGGCAGAATGAAAAACTGTTTTTT.

V usage is TRBV5-1 and J usage is TRBJ2-2, with a tentative D call TRBD1 (6 bases). The CDR3 is 14 amino acids. Deletions cut 0 bases from V and 4 bases from J, with 7 bases between. In germline, CDR1 is SGHRS, CDR2 YFSETQ. CDR3 sequence: CASSLARGTGELFF. The CDR3 nucleotides read TGCGCCAGCAGCTTGGCCAGGGGCACCGGGGAGCTGTTTTTT.

The chain has TRBV7-2 and TRBJ2-1; 7 bases are shared with TRBD2. The CDR3 is 15 residues long. Germline CDR1 and CDR2: SGHTA and FQGNSA. The junction had 9 bases not matched to a gene; V was cut back by 8 bases and J by 2 bases. The CDR3 sequence is CASSLAAGPYNEQFF. The CDR3 coding sequence is TGTGCCAGCTCCCTAGCGGCTGGACCCTACAATGAGCAGTTCTTC. Looking up the rest from reference TRBV7-2 and TRBJ2-1 gives the full variable domain: GAGVSQSPSNKVTEKGKDVELRCDPISGHTALYWYRQSLGQGLEFLIYFQGNSAPDKSGLPSDRFSAERTGGSVSTLTIQRTQQEDSAVYLCASSLAAGPYNEQFFGPGTRLTVL.

The gene calls are TRBV10-1 and TRBJ2-1; 10 nucleotides match TRBD2. V shed 3 bases and J 2 bases; nucleotides not matched to a gene: 7. The CDR3 spans 17 residues. CDR1 and CDR2 (germline): WNHNN, SYGVQD (reference sequence). The CDR3 loop is CASSDQGTSETYNEQFF. The CDR3 DNA reads TGCGCCAGCAGTGATCAGGGGACTAGCGAAACCTACAATGAGCAGTTCTTC.

This chain joins TRBV30 and TRBJ1-2; 8 bases are a match to TRBD1. Germline V gene sequence: CDR1 GTSNPN, CDR2 SVGIG (reference sequence). The CDR3 sequence is 13 residues long. V shed 5 bases and J 3 bases; nucleotides not matched to a gene: 5. The CDR3, as DNA: TGTGCCTGGCGTGGGACAGGCCACTATGGCTACACCTTC. This encodes CAWRGTGHYGYTF.

This clone was counted once. This chain links TRBV30 with TRBJ1-1; D unclear. The V gene lost 2 bases and the J gene lost 3 bases, with 7 bases spanning the gap. Germline CDR1 is GTSNPN and CDR2 is SVGIG (reference sequence). The CDR3 covers 12 residues. CDR3 loop: CAWSTDDTEAFF. The CDR3 DNA reads as TGTGCCTGGAGTACCGACGACACTGAAGCTTTCTTT.

The gene calls are TRBV7-3 and TRBJ1-1; TRBD1 agrees at 9 bases. The germline V gene has CDR1 SGHTA and CDR2 FQGTGA. V gave up 4 bases and J gave up 4 bases; unmatched junction bases: 10. The CDR3 sequence is 16 residues long. CDR3 residues: CASSSIGDRAATEAFF. CDR3 nucleotides: TGTGCCAGCAGCTCAATTGGGGACAGGGCGGCCACTGAAGCTTTCTTT. The entire variable domain, with the rest obtained from reference TRBV7-3 and TRBJ1-1, is as follows: GAGVSQTPSNKVTEKGKYVELRCDPISGHTALYWYRQSLGQGPEFLIYFQGTGAADDSGLPNDRFFAVRPEGSVSTLKIQRTERGDSAVYLCASSSIGDRAATEAFFGQGTRLTVV.